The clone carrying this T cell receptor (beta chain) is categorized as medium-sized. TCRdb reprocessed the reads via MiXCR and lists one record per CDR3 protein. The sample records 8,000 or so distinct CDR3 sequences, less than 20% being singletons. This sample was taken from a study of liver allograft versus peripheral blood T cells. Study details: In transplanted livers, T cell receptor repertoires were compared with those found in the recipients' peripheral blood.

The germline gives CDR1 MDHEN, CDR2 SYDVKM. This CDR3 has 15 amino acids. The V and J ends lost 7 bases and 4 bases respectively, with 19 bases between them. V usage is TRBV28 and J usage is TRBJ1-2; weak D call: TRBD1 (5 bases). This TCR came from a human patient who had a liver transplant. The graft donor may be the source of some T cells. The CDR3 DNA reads TGTGCCAGCACCATTGTAAGGCAGGGCGGCTATGGCTACACCTTC. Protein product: CASTIVRQGGYGYTF.